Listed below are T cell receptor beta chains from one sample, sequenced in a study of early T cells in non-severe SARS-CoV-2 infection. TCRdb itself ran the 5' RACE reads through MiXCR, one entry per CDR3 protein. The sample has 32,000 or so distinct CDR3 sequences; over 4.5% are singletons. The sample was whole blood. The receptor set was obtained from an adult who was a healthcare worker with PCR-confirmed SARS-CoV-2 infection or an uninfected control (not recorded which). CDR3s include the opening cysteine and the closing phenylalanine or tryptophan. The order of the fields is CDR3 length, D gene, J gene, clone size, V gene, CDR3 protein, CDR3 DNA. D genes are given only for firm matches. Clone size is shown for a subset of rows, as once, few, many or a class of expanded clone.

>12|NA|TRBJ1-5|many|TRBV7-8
CASSAQNQPQHF
TGTGCCAGCAGCGCACAGAATCAGCCCCAGCATTTT
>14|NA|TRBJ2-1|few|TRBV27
CASSLVQGYNEQFF
TGTGCCAGCAGTTTAGTGCAGGGATACAATGAGCAGTTCTTC
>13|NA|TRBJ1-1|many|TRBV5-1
CASSPDGNTEAFF
TGCGCCAGCAGCCCGGACGGTAACACTGAAGCTTTCTTT
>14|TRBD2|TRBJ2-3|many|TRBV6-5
CASSQLAGLDTQYF
TGTGCCAGCAGCCAGCTAGCGGGGCTTGATACGCAGTATTTT
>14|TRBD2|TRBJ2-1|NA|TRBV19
CASSIASGYNEQFF
TGTGCCAGTAGTATAGCTAGCGGTTACAATGAGCAGTTCTTC
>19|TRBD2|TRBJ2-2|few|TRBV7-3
CASSLSPQTSGTGAGELFF
TGTGCCAGCAGCTTATCCCCCCAAACTAGCGGGACGGGTGCCGGGGAGCTGTTTTTT
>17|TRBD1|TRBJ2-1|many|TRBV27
CASSFKTGLGNPNEQFF
TGTGCCAGCAGTTTTAAGACAGGGCTGGGGAACCCCAATGAGCAGTTCTTC
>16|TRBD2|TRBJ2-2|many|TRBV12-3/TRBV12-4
CASGKFLGLADGELFF
TGTGCCAGCGGCAAGTTTTTGGGACTAGCTGACGGGGAGCTGTTTTTT
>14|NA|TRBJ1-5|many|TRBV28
CASSLQGRNQPQHF
TGTGCCAGCAGTTTACAGGGGCGCAATCAGCCCCAGCATTTT
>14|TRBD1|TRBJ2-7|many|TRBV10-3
CAISEGTGSYEQYF
TGTGCCATCAGTGAGGGGACAGGGTCGTACGAGCAGTACTTC
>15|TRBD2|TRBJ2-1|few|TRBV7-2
CASNPESSGYNEQFF
TGTGCCAGCAACCCTGAGTCTAGCGGTTACAATGAGCAGTTCTTC
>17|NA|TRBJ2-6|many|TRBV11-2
CASSLVSPLSGANVLTF
TGTGCCAGCAGCTTAGTGTCCCCTCTTTCTGGGGCCAACGTCCTGACTTTC
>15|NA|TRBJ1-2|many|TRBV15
CATSRDTGVTGGYTF
TGTGCCACCAGCAGAGATACGGGGGTTACCGGTGGCTACACCTTC
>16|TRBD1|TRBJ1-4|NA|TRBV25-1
CASSTQDRGQEEKLFF
TGTGCCAGCAGTACTCAGGACAGGGGGCAGGAAGAAAAACTGTTTTTT
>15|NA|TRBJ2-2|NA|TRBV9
CASTVMGQNTGELFF
TGTGCCAGCACCGTGATGGGACAGAACACCGGGGAGCTGTTTTTT
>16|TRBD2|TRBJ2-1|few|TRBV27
CASIFRGGSPYNEQFF
TGTGCCAGCATCTTCCGGGGGGGAAGCCCTTACAATGAGCAGTTCTTC
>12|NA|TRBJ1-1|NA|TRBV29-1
CSVAAGTTEAFF
TGCAGCGTTGCGGCAGGGACCACTGAAGCTTTCTTT
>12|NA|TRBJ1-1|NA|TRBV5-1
CASWAVNTEAFF
TGCGCCAGCTGGGCGGTGAACACTGAAGCTTTCTTT
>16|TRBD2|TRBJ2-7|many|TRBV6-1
CASSEMVAGGVSEQYF
TGTGCCAGCAGTGAAATGGTAGCGGGAGGGGTCTCGGAGCAGTACTTC
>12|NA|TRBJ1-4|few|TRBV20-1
CSARQANEKLFF
TGCAGTGCTAGACAGGCTAATGAAAAACTGTTTTTT
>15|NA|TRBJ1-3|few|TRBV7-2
CASSYEVLSGNTIYF
TGTGCCAGCAGCTATGAAGTCCTTTCTGGAAACACCATATATTTT
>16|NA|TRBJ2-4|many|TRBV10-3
CAIGDPILRAKNIQYF
TGTGCCATCGGAGATCCAATCCTTCGGGCCAAAAACATTCAGTACTTC
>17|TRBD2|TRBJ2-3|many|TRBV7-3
CASSPRRAGEGADTQYF
TGTGCCAGCAGCCCACGAAGGGCGGGAGAAGGTGCAGATACGCAGTATTTT
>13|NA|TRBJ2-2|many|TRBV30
CAWSVGVPGELFF
TGTGCCTGGAGTGTAGGGGTTCCCGGGGAGCTGTTTTTT
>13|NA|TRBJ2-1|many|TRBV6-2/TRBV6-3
CASSYSDYNEQFF
TGTGCCAGCAGTTACTCGGACTACAATGAGCAGTTCTTC
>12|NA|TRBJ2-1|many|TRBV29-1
CSVRRAANEQFF
TGCAGCGTCCGCCGGGCAGCCAATGAGCAGTTCTTC
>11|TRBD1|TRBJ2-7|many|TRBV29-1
CSVEVDRVPRF
TGCAGCGTTGAAGTTGACAGGGTCCCCCGCTTC
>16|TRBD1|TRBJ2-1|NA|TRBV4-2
CASSQGDRGGNEEQFF
TGTGCCAGCAGCCAAGGGGACAGGGGAGGGAACGAGGAGCAGTTCTTC
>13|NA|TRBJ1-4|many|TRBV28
CASTPATNEKLFF
TGTGCCAGCACCCCAGCAACTAATGAAAAACTGTTTTTT
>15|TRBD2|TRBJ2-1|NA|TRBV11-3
CASSLNGRAYNEQFF
TGTGCCAGCAGCTTAAACGGGAGGGCCTACAATGAGCAGTTCTTC
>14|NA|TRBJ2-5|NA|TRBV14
CASSPPGSWETQYF
TGTGCCAGCAGCCCTCCGGGGAGTTGGGAGACCCAGTACTTC
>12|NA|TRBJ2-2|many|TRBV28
CATRGGPGELFF
TGTGCCACCCGAGGGGGACCCGGGGAGCTGTTTTTT
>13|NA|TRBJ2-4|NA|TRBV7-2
CASSVGHGDIQYF
TGTGCCAGCAGCGTGGGCCACGGGGACATTCAGTACTTC
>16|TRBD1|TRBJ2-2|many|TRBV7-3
CASSSQTGKDTGELFF
TGTGCCAGCAGCTCCCAGACAGGGAAGGACACCGGGGAGCTGTTTTTT
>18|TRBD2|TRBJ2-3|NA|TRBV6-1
CASSALAAQSLSTDTQYF
TGTGCCAGCAGTGCCCTAGCGGCCCAATCCCTGAGCACAGATACGCAGTATTTT
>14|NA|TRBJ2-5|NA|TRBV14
CASSQGARSETQYF
TGTGCCAGCAGCCAAGGGGCGCGCTCGGAGACCCAGTACTTC
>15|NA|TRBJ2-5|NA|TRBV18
CASSPSEGLGETQYF
TGTGCCAGCTCACCATCTGAGGGCCTAGGCGAGACCCAGTACTTC
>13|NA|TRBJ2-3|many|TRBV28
CVSNVETTDTQYF
TGTGTCAGCAATGTGGAGACCACAGATACGCAGTATTTT
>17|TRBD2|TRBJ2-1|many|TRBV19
CASSNRLAGGPENEQFF
TGTGCCAGTAGTAATCGGCTAGCGGGAGGGCCTGAAAATGAGCAGTTCTTC
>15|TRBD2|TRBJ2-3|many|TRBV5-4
CASSPRAGLSDTQYF
TGTGCCAGCAGTCCCCGAGCGGGATTGTCAGATACGCAGTATTTT
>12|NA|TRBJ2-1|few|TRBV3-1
CASSPQIGEQFF
TGTGCCAGCAGCCCTCAAATCGGTGAGCAGTTCTTC
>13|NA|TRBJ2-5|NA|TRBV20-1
CSAREGSRETQYF
TGCAGTGCTAGAGAAGGTTCTAGGGAGACCCAGTACTTC
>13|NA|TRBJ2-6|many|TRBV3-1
CASSQSGANVLTF
TGTGCCAGCAGCCAAAGTGGGGCCAACGTCCTGACTTTC